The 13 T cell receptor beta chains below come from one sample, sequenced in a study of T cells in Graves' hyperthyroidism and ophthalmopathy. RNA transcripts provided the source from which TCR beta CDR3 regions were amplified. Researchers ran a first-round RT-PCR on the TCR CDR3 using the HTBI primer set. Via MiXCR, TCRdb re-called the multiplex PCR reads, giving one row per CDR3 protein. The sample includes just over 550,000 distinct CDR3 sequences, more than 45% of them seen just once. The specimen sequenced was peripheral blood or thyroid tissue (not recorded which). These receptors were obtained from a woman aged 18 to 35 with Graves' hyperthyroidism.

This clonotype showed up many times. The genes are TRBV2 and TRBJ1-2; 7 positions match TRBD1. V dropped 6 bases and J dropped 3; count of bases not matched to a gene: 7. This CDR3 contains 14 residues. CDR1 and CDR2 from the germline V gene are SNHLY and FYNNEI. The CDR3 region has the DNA TGTGCCAGCAGAAAACAGGGGCACTACTATGGCTACACCTTC. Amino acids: CASRKQGHYYGYTF.

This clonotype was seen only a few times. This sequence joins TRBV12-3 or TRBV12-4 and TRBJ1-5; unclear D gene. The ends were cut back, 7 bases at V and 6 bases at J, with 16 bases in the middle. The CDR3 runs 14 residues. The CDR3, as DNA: TGTGCCAGCACGAACGAGGGATTTGGTCAGCCCCAGCATTTT. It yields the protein CASTNEGFGQPQHF.

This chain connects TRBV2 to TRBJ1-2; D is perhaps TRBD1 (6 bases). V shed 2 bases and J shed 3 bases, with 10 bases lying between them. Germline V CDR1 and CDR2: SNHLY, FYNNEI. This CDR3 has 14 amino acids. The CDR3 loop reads CASSERGRDYGYTF. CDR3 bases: TGTGCCAGCAGTGAACGGGGGCGAGACTATGGCTACACCTTC.

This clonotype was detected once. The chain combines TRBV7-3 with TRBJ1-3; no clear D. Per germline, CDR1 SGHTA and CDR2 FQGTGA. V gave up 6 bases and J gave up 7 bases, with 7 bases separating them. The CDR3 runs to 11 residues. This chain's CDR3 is CASSDKNTIYF. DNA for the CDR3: TGTGCCAGCAGTGACAAGAACACCATATATTTT.

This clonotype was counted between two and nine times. CDR3 residues: CASSYAQPNTEAFF. The CDR3 nucleotides are TGCGCCAGCAGCTACGCTCAGCCGAACACTGAAGCTTTCTTT. V is TRBV5-1 and J is TRBJ1-1; D gene uncertain. The CDR3 runs 14 residues. V was trimmed by 3 bases and J by 1 base, leaving 10 bases between them. Germline CDR1 reads SGHRS; CDR2 reads YFSETQ.

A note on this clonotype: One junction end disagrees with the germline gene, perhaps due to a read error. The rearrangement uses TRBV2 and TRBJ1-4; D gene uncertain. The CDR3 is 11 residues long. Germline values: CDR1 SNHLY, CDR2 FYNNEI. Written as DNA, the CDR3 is TGTGCCAGCAGTGAAGCAGGGCGAGGAACCTTT. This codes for CASSEAGRGTF.

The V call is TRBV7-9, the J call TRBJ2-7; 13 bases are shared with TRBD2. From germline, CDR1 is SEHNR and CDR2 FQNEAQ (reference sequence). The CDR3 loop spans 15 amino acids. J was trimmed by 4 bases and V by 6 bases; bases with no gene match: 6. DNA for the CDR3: TGTGCCAGCAGTACCGGACTAGCGGGAGATTACGAGCAGTACTTC. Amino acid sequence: CASSTGLAGDYEQYF.

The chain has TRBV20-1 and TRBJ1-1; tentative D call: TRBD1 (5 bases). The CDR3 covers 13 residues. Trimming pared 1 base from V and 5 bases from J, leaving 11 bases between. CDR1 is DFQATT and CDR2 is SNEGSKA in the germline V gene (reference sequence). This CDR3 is CSARGDPTTEAFF. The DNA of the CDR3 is TGCAGTGCTAGAGGGGACCCAACGACTGAAGCTTTCTTT.

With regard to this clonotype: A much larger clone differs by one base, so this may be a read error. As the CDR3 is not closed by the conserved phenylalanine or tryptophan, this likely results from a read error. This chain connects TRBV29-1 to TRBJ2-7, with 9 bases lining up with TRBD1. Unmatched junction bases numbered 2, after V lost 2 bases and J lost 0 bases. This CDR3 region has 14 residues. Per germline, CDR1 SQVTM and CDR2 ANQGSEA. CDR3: CSVETGGASYEQYL. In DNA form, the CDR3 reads TGCAGCGTTGAAACAGGGGGCGCCTCCTACGAGCAGTACCTC.

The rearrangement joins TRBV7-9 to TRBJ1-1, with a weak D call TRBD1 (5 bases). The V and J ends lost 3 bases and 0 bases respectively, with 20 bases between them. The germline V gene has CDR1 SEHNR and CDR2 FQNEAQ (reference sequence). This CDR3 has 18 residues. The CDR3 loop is CASSLGTFPDRVNTEAFF. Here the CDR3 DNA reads TGTGCCAGCAGCTTGGGAACTTTTCCAGACAGAGTGAACACTGAAGCTTTCTTT.

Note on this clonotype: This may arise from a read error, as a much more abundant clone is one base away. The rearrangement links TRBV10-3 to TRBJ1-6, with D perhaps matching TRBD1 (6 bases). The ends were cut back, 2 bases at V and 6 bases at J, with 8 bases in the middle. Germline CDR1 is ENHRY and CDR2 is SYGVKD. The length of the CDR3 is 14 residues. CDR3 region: CAISEDRLNSPLHF. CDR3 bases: TGTGCCATCAGTGAGGACAGGCTTAATTCACCCCTCCACTTT.

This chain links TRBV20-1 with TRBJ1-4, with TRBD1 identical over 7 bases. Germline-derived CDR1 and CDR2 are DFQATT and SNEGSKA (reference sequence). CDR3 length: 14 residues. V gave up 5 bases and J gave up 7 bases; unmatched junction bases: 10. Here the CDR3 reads CSAGSHRQGEKLFF. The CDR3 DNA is TGCAGTGCTGGAAGTCACAGACAGGGTGAAAAACTGTTTTTT.

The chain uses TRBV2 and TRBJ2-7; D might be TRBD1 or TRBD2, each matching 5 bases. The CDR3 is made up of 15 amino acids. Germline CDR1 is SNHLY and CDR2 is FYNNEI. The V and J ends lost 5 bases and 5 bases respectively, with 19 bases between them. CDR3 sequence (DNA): TGTGCCAGCAGTTACCTAGGGACCGAAGCCCACGAGCAGTACTTC. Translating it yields CASSYLGTEAHEQYF.